A selection of T cell receptor beta chains follows, all from one sample in a study of blood T cell repertoires in COVID-19. Sequencing used immunoSEQ multiplex PCR; TCRdb keeps in-frame clones, though not all of them. The sample carries about 110,000 clones, roughly 90% recorded once. The sequenced sample consisted of peripheral blood. Every receptor here comes from a man in his forties with active or convalescent COVID-19. Each CDR3 is given with its conserved first and last residue. The order of the fields is D gene, J gene, V gene, clone size, CDR3 protein, CDR3 DNA. The D gene is left open where the match is weak. Clone size appears in some rows only: once, few, many, or a class for an expanded clone.

>TRBD1|TRBJ2-3|TRBV6-5|NA
CASSYSTGGGDTQYF
TGTGCCAGCAGTTACTCGACAGGGGGAGGAGATACGCAGTATTTT
>NA|TRBJ2-7|TRBV7-2|NA
CASSFQGGGAYEQYF
TGTGCCAGCAGCTTCCAGGGAGGGGGTGCCTACGAGCAGTACTTC
>TRBD1|TRBJ1-2|TRBV6-6|NA
CASSSQGVHGYTF
TGTGCCAGCAGCTCCCAGGGGGTCCATGGCTACACCTTC
>NA|TRBJ1-3|TRBV29-1|few
CSVEDAGNTIYF
TGCAGCGTTGAAGATGCGGGAAACACCATATATTTT
>NA|TRBJ1-2|TRBV28|NA
CASSLSNYGYTF
TGTGCCAGCAGTTTGAGCAACTATGGCTACACCTTC
>NA|TRBJ2-7|TRBV28|NA
CASSRTGLDEQYF
TGTGCCAGCAGTCGTACAGGGTTGGACGAGCAGTACTTC
>TRBD1|TRBJ1-1|TRBV30|NA
CAWDRAPQYAFF
TGTGCCTGGGACAGGGCGCCCCAGTACGCTTTCTTT
>TRBD2|TRBJ2-5|TRBV7-2|NA
CASSLRTSEKTQYF
TGTGCCAGCAGCCTTAGGACTAGCGAGAAGACCCAGTACTTC
>TRBD2|TRBJ2-1|TRBV7-2|NA
CASSFAGAEYNEQFF
TGTGCCAGCAGCTTTGCGGGAGCCGAGTACAATGAGCAGTTCTTC
>NA|TRBJ1-2|TRBV7-2|NA
CASSSTGFGYTF
TGTGCCAGCAGCTCCACAGGGTTTGGCTACACCTTC